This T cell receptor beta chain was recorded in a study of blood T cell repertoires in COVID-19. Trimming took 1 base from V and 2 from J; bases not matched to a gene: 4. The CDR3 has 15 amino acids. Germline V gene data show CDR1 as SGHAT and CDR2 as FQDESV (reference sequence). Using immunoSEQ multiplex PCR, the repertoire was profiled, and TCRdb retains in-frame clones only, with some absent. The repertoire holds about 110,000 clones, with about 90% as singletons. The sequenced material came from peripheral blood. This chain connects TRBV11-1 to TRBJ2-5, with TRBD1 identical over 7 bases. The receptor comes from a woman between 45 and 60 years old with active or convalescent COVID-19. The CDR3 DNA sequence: TGTGCCAGCAGCTTAGAGGGGACAGAGCAAGAGACCCAGTACTTC. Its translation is CASSLEGTEQETQYF.